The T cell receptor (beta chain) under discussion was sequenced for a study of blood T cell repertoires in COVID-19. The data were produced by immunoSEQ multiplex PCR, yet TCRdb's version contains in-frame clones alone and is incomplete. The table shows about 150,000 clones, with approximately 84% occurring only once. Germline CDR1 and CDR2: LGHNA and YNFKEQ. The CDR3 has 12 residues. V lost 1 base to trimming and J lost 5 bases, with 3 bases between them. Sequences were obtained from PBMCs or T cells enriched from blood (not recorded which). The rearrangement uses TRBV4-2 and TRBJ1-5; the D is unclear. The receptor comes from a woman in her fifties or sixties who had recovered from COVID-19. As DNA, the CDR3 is TGTGCCAGCAGCCAAGGAGATCAGCCCCAGCATTTT. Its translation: CASSQGDQPQHF.